This TCR beta chain derives from a study of T cell changes during pregnancy in multiple sclerosis. Clones were sequenced by immunoSEQ multiplex PCR, and TCRdb holds only the in-frame ones, with some missing. The data contain about 48,000 clones, around 92% of them singletons. The V segment lost 5 bases and the J segment 2 bases; nucleotides outside the gene matches: 6. Germline CDR1 and CDR2: MNHEY and SMNVEV (reference sequence). The CDR3 has 15 amino acids. This clonotype was obtained from a female donor in good health, enrolled as a control in a pregnancy study. The sequencing used CD4+ T cells from peripheral blood mononuclear cells, collected in the second trimester of pregnancy. This chain links TRBV27 with TRBJ2-7; 10 bases map to TRBD1. The DNA for the CDR3 is TGTGCCAGCAGTCCCGGGACAGGGGTGGCCTACGAGCAGTACTTC. Protein sequence: CASSPGTGVAYEQYF.